Listed here is a single T cell receptor beta chain. Its matching antigen is unknown. These data belong to a study of blood T cells in healthy people across ages. Findings of the study overall: It was the long-lived donors that had more naive CD4+ cells and higher diversity than aged donors. Measured against age, TCR beta diversity per million T cells decreased in a roughly linear manner. The study regarded diversity estimates from one million T cells as underestimates.

A sample-barcoded 5' primer and a J-beta primer mix were used in a second PCR of about 6 to 12 cycles. A template-switch adaptor with 12 random nucleotides tagged each cDNA molecule. Using its own MiXCR run on the 5' RACE reads, TCRdb lists one record per CDR3 protein. Among about 1.6 million distinct CDR3 sequences listed, about 35% were seen once. This TCR derives from a woman aged 25 to 39 in good health. Sample: blood.

CDR3 in amino acids: CASSLRGQTEAFF. The DNA of the CDR3 is TGTGCCAGCAGCTTGAGGGGGCAAACTGAAGCTTTCTTT. The chain combines TRBV7-2 with TRBJ1-1, with TRBD1 matching 7 bases. V shed 3 bases, J shed 5 bases, and the junction held 3 bases outside the gene matches. CDR3 length: 13 amino acids. CDR1 and CDR2 from the germline V gene are SGHTA and FQGNSA.